The rows below give T cell receptor beta chains drawn from one sample of a study of blood T cell repertoires in COVID-19. Generated by immunoSEQ multiplex PCR, the TCRdb table keeps only in-frame clones and is missing some. The profile shows under 80,000 clones, around nine tenths of them singletons. The sample consisted of peripheral blood. The receptors originated from a man aged 70 or older with active or convalescent COVID-19. Both conserved end residues are part of each CDR3. The D gene is left open where the match is weak. The size field is filled for only some rows; it gives once, few, many or a size class.

J: TRBJ1-1; D: NA; length: 13; size: NA; V: TRBV7-3; DNA: TGTGCCAGCAGCGCACAGGGAAATACTGAAGCTTTCTTT; CDR3: CASSAQGNTEAFF
J: TRBJ2-6; D: TRBD1; length: 15; size: NA; V: TRBV5-4; DNA: TGTGCCAGCAGCTTAGACAGGGCTGGGGCCAACGTCCTGACTTTC; CDR3: CASSLDRAGANVLTF
J: TRBJ2-3; D: TRBD1; length: 15; size: NA; V: TRBV7-9; DNA: TGTGCCAGCAGCTCCACACAGGGGGCGGGAGATACGCAGTATTTT; CDR3: CASSSTQGAGDTQYF
J: TRBJ2-5; D: NA; length: 13; size: NA; V: TRBV18; DNA: TGTGCCAGCTCACCGGTCTTGGAGGAGACCCAGTACTTC; CDR3: CASSPVLEETQYF
J: TRBJ2-7; D: TRBD2; length: 14; size: NA; V: TRBV4-2; DNA: TGTGCCAGCAGACTAGCGGGGGAAGCCTACGAGCAGTACTTC; CDR3: CASRLAGEAYEQYF
J: TRBJ1-2; D: NA; length: 12; size: once; V: TRBV28; DNA: TGTGCCAGCAGTTTGGGCAGCTATGGCTACACCTTC; CDR3: CASSLGSYGYTF
J: TRBJ2-3; D: NA; length: 16; size: NA; V: TRBV5-4; DNA: TGTGCCAGCAGCTTGGCGGGGGGCCGACGGTCTGGAACGCAGTATTTT; CDR3: CASSLAGGRRSGTQYF
J: TRBJ2-7; D: NA; length: 13; size: NA; V: TRBV2; DNA: TGTGCCAGCGAGAGGGGGAACTCCTACGAGCAGTACTTC; CDR3: CASERGNSYEQYF
J: TRBJ2-7; D: TRBD2; length: 13; size: NA; V: TRBV7-3; DNA: TGTGCCAGCAGTTGGGGACTAGCGGGGGAGCAGTACTTC; CDR3: CASSWGLAGEQYF
J: TRBJ1-5; D: TRBD1; length: 13; size: NA; V: TRBV6-5; DNA: TGTGCCAGCAGCCGCACAGGGGACCAGCCCCAGCATTTT; CDR3: CASSRTGDQPQHF
J: TRBJ1-5; D: TRBD1; length: 15; size: NA; V: TRBV19; DNA: TGTGCCAGTAGTATTTTAGGGACAGGGGAACAGCCCCAGCATTTT; CDR3: CASSILGTGEQPQHF
J: TRBJ2-3; D: NA; length: 15; size: NA; V: TRBV29-1; DNA: TGCAGCGTTGAAGATCGTCCTAGTAGCACAGATACGCAGTATTTT; CDR3: CSVEDRPSSTDTQYF
J: TRBJ2-7; D: NA; length: 16; size: NA; V: TRBV21-1; DNA: TGTGCCAGCAGCAAAGGGAGTGCGACAGGGGCCGCCGAGCAGTACTTC; CDR3: CASSKGSATGAAEQYF
J: TRBJ1-1; D: NA; length: 12; size: NA; V: TRBV30; DNA: TGTGCCTGGAGCTTACCCGGCGGTGAAGCTTTCTTT; CDR3: CAWSLPGGEAFF
J: TRBJ1-1; D: NA; length: 13; size: NA; V: TRBV24-1; DNA: TGTGCCACCAGTGTGGGAGGGGGGACTGAAGCTTTCTTT; CDR3: CATSVGGGTEAFF
J: TRBJ2-5; D: TRBD2; length: 14; size: NA; V: TRBV11-2; DNA: TGTGCCAGCAGCGTCGGGACTAGTGGGGAGACCCAGTACTTC; CDR3: CASSVGTSGETQYF
J: TRBJ1-3; D: NA; length: 14; size: NA; V: TRBV29-1; DNA: TGCAGCGTTGAAGAGGCATTCTCGGGAAACACCATATATTTT; CDR3: CSVEEAFSGNTIYF
J: TRBJ1-6; D: TRBD1; length: 15; size: NA; V: TRBV19; DNA: TGTGCCAGTAGTCAATCGTGGGACAGCTCCTCACCCCTCCACTTT; CDR3: CASSQSWDSSSPLHF
J: TRBJ1-1; D: NA; length: 15; size: NA; V: TRBV6-5; DNA: TGTGCCAGCAGCCACCGGGGGGGGAGAAACACTGAAGCTTTCTTT; CDR3: CASSHRGGRNTEAFF
J: TRBJ2-1; D: TRBD2; length: 18; size: NA; V: TRBV15; DNA: TGTGCCACCAGCAGAGATCGAGTAGCGGGAGGGCCTTGGAATGAGCAGTTCTTC; CDR3: CATSRDRVAGGPWNEQFF
J: TRBJ2-7; D: NA; length: 13; size: NA; V: TRBV18; DNA: TGTGCCAGCTCACCTCAGGGGGGTAGCGAGCAGTACTTC; CDR3: CASSPQGGSEQYF
J: TRBJ2-7; D: NA; length: 11; size: NA; V: TRBV7-2; DNA: TGTGCCAGCAGCTCTGTTTTTGAGCAGTACTTC; CDR3: CASSSVFEQYF
J: TRBJ2-3; D: NA; length: 13; size: NA; V: TRBV4-3; DNA: TGCGCCAGCAGCCATACAGGGTCTGATACGCAGTATTTT; CDR3: CASSHTGSDTQYF
J: TRBJ2-7; D: NA; length: 16; size: NA; V: TRBV20-1; DNA: TGCAGTGCTAGTATTCCCCGGCAGCAGGGCCCCTACGAGCAGTACTTC; CDR3: CSASIPRQQGPYEQYF
J: TRBJ1-2; D: TRBD1; length: 14; size: NA; V: TRBV30; DNA: TGTGCCTGGAGTGTACGGGACAGGGCGGCCGGCTACACCTTC; CDR3: CAWSVRDRAAGYTF
J: TRBJ2-7; D: TRBD2; length: 16; size: NA; V: TRBV7-6; DNA: TGTGCCAGCAGCTTAGCGCCCCAGCGGGAGGGCTCCGAGCAGTACTTC; CDR3: CASSLAPQREGSEQYF
J: TRBJ2-1; D: TRBD2; length: 13; size: NA; V: TRBV19; DNA: TGTGCCACTGGGACTAGCGGGAGCAATGAGCAGTTCTTC; CDR3: CATGTSGSNEQFF
J: TRBJ2-5; D: NA; length: 13; size: once; V: TRBV10-1; DNA: TGCGCCAGCAGTGAGGTTAAGGGGGAGACCCAGTACTTC; CDR3: CASSEVKGETQYF
J: TRBJ2-5; D: TRBD1; length: 13; size: NA; V: TRBV6-5; DNA: TGTGCCAGCAGCCTGACAGGGGCGGGGACCCAGTACTTC; CDR3: CASSLTGAGTQYF
J: TRBJ1-1; D: TRBD1; length: 11; size: NA; V: TRBV6-5; DNA: TGTGCCAGCAGTTTACAGGGGAAGGCTTTCTTT; CDR3: CASSLQGKAFF
J: TRBJ1-5; D: NA; length: 12; size: once; V: TRBV12-3/TRBV12-4; DNA: TGTGCCAGCAGTTTTTACAATCAGCCCCAGCATTTT; CDR3: CASSFYNQPQHF
J: TRBJ2-6; D: NA; length: 16; size: once; V: TRBV5-6; DNA: TGTGCCAGCAGGATACAGGGAACGGATGGGGCCAACGTCCTGACTTTC; CDR3: CASRIQGTDGANVLTF
J: TRBJ1-1; D: NA; length: 11; size: few; V: TRBV6-6; DNA: TGTGCCAGCAGGGCAGACAGTGAAGCTTTCTTT; CDR3: CASRADSEAFF
J: TRBJ1-1; D: NA; length: 15; size: NA; V: TRBV7-9; DNA: TGTGCCAGCAGCTTAGAAGAGGAGGGGTTCACTGAAGCTTTCTTT; CDR3: CASSLEEEGFTEAFF
J: TRBJ1-1; D: TRBD1; length: 13; size: once; V: TRBV11-2; DNA: TGTGCCAGCAATCGACAGGGGGCTTTGGAAGCTTTCTTT; CDR3: CASNRQGALEAFF